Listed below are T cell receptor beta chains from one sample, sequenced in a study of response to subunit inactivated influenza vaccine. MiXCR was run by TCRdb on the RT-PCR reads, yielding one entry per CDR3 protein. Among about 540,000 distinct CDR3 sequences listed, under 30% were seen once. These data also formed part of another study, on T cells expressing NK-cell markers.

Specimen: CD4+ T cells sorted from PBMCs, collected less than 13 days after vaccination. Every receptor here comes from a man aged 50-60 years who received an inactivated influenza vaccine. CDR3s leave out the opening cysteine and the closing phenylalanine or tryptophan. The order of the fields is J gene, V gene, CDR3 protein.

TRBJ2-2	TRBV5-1	ASSLSPQRNTGELF
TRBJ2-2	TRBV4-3	ASSLEASPNTGELF
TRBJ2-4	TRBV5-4	ASSASEENIQY
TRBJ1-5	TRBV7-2	ASSLAGNTYSNQPQH
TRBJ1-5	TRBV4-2	ASSQRTAGTQAAIAGNQPQH
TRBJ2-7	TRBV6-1	ASRQGTSGTAYEQY
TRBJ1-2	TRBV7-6	ASSLDGGGTYGYT
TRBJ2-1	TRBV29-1	SVDRDSNEQF
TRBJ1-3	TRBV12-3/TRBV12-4	ASSFRPRNTIY
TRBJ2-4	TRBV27	ASSLSPGMNIQY
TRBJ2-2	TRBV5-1	ASSLKPPLAGHTGELF
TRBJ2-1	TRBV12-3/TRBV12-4	ASQVAGDYNEQF
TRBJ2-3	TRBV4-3	ASSQDFTGGQPRQY
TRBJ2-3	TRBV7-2	ASRRRTTDTQY
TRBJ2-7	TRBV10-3	AISADGAISEQY
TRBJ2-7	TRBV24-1	ATSDLNREISYEQY
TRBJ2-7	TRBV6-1	ASRISNRGAAYEQY
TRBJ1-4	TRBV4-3	ASSRGQGSEKLF
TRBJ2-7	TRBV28	ASTSGTYEQY
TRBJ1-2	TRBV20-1	SASPVGYT
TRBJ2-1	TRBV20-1	SGTAYNEQF
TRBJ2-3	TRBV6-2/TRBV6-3	ASSLLERDISSTDTQY
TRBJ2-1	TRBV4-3	ASSFKGTSGMPYNEQF
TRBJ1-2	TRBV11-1	ASSYQTGSDGYT
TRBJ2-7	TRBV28	ASSLLGGGENEQY
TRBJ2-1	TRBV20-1	SARDPAGGLYEQF
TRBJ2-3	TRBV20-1	SARDPLAGGFYTQY
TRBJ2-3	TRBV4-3	ASSQDSQSTDTQY